One and the same sample provided the 14 T cell receptor beta chains below, sequenced in a study of blood T cell repertoires in COVID-19. Clones were read by immunoSEQ multiplex PCR, and TCRdb kept only the in-frame ones, dropping some. The data contain 150,000 to 200,000 clones, about 80% of them seen just once; the ten biggest clones take up around 20%. The sample taken for sequencing was peripheral blood. These receptors were taken from a woman aged 80 or older with acute or convalescent COVID-19.

This chain uses TRBV5-4 with TRBJ2-1; 7 bases line up with TRBD2. The CDR3 totals 15 residues. The V gene end was trimmed by 4 bases and the J gene end by 6 bases; junction bases not matched to a gene: 10. Germline CDR1 is SGHNT and CDR2 is YYREEE (reference sequence). CDR3 sequence reads: CASSPRTSELNEQFF. CDR3 coding DNA: TGTGCCAGCAGCCCCAGAACTAGCGAGCTCAATGAGCAGTTCTTC.

This clone was recorded many times. One end of the junction does not line up with germline, which may come from a read error. The chain has TRBV7-9 and TRBJ1-1; TRBD1 agrees at 9 bases. The germline V gene has CDR1 SEHNR and CDR2 FQNEAQ (reference sequence). There are 13 residues in the CDR3. The chain's CDR3 is CASSVDRGGGRRF. The CDR3 coding sequence is TGTGCCAGCAGCGTAGACAGGGGGGGAGGTAGGCGATTT.

The rearrangement links TRBV5-6 to TRBJ1-1; the D is unclear. Germline V CDR1 and CDR2: SGHDT, YYEEEE. This CDR3 region has 17 residues. V shed 2 bases and J shed 0 bases, with 17 bases lying between them. The CDR3 DNA is TGTGCCAGCAGCTTCCGCGGAAATGGCTTGGTGAACACTGAAGCTTTCTTT. It specifies CASSFRGNGLVNTEAFF.

The genes are TRBV5-1 and TRBJ1-6, with 10 bases lining up with TRBD1. The CDR3 contains 16 residues. V lost 4 bases and J lost 7; bases outside the gene matches: 8. Germline V gene lookup returns CDR1 SGHRS and CDR2 YFSETQ. CDR3 DNA: TGCGCCAGCAGCGAGAGACAGGGGGCACGCAATTCACCCCTCCACTTT. Amino acid sequence: CASSERQGARNSPLHF.

This chain joins TRBV5-8 and TRBJ1-2; a possible D gene is TRBD1 (5 bases). CDR1 and CDR2 from the germline V gene are SGHTS and YDEGEE. V was pared by 7 bases and J by 3 bases, with 10 bases between. The CDR3 runs to 12 residues. The CDR3 nucleotides are TGTGCCAGCGGAATGGGGCACTATGGCTACACCTTC. Its translation: CASGMGHYGYTF.

The genes are TRBV5-4 and TRBJ2-2; a weak D match, TRBD2 (6 bases). Germline assignment: CDR1 SGHNT and CDR2 YYREEE (reference sequence). The CDR3 sequence is 16 residues long. V shed 2 bases and J shed 7 bases, with 18 bases lying between them. CDR3 protein: CASSFLGRSPSGELFF. CDR3 in DNA: TGTGCCAGCAGCTTTCTGGGGAGGAGTCCTAGCGGGGAGCTGTTTTTT.

The rearrangement uses TRBV29-1 and TRBJ2-2, with D possibly being TRBD1 (5 bases). Trimming removed 7 bases from V and 0 bases from J, with 15 bases in between. The length of the CDR3 is 15 residues. Germline values: CDR1 SQVTM, CDR2 ANQGSEA. The CDR3 DNA reads TGCAGCGGCCGGTTGACAGCCTCGAACACCGGGGAGCTGTTTTTT. Amino acids: CSGRLTASNTGELFF.

The rearrangement links TRBV3-1 (or the pseudogene TRBV3-2) to TRBJ1-1; D remains unclear. The CDR3 loop spans 14 amino acids. Trimming pared 1 base from V and 1 base from J, leaving 7 bases between. Germline V gives CDR1 LGHDT, CDR2 YNNKEL (reference sequence). The CDR3 bases are TGTGCCAGCAGCCAAGTTTCGTCGAACACTGAAGCTTTCTTT. Translation gives CASSQVSSNTEAFF.

This chain links TRBV10-3 with TRBJ2-3; 12 nucleotides line up with TRBD2. The CDR3 contains 14 residues. Germline V gene lookup returns CDR1 ENHRY and CDR2 SYGVKD. V shed 10 bases and J 3 bases; nucleotides not matched to a gene: 5. CDR3 in DNA: TGTGCCACCCGGACTAGCGGGGCAACAGATACGCAGTATTTT. This translates into CATRTSGATDTQYF.

This clone appeared a single time. The chain uses TRBV4-1 and TRBJ2-2, with TRBD2 matching over 9 bases. The length of the CDR3 is 13 residues. Germline CDR1 and CDR2: MGHRA and YSYEKL. J gave up 8 bases and V 3 bases, and 1 base lay outside the gene matches. The CDR3 reads CASSHLAGGELFF. CDR3 in DNA: TGCGCCAGCAGCCATCTAGCGGGGGGGGAGCTGTTTTTT.

V and J are TRBV5-6 and TRBJ2-7, with 7 bases matching TRBD1. The CDR3 length is 14 residues. The germline gives CDR1 SGHDT, CDR2 YYEEEE. The V gene end was trimmed by 0 bases and the J gene end by 0 bases; junction bases not matched to a gene: 0. CDR3 in amino acids: CASSLDRGSYEQYF. As DNA, the CDR3 is TGTGCCAGCAGCTTGGACAGGGGCTCCTACGAGCAGTACTTC. Using reference TRBV5-6 and TRBJ2-7 for the parts outside the CDR3, the full variable domain is DAGVTQSPTHLIKTRGQQVTLRCSPKSGHDTVSWYQQALGQGPQFIFQYYEEEERQRGNFPDRFSGHQFPNYSSELNVNALLLGDSALYLCASSLDRGSYEQYFGPGTRLTVT.

The J gene is TRBJ1-1, the V gene TRBV7-9; 8 positions match TRBD1. The CDR3 contains 14 residues. Germline V CDR1 and CDR2: SEHNR, FQNEAQ (reference sequence). V lost 2 bases to trimming and J lost 4 bases; unmatched junction nucleotides: 3. CDR3 protein: CASSLTGQGTEAFF. The CDR3 nucleotides are TGTGCCAGCAGCTTAACCGGACAGGGCACTGAAGCTTTCTTT.

Many counts were recorded for this clone. The genes are TRBV6-2 or TRBV6-3 and TRBJ1-1; D uncertain. Trimming pared 0 bases from V and 1 base from J, leaving 6 bases between. The CDR3 is 14 amino acids. In germline, CDR1 is MNHEY, CDR2 SVGEGT. The CDR3 coding sequence is TGTGCCAGCAGTTACTCGTTCGGGAACACTGAAGCTTTCTTT. Its protein is CASSYSFGNTEAFF.

The chain has TRBV28 and TRBJ2-7, with 9 bases identical to TRBD1. This CDR3 spans 16 amino acids. Looked up from germline, CDR1 is MDHEN and CDR2 is SYDVKM. V lost 5 bases and J lost 5; bases outside the gene matches: 13. The CDR3, as DNA: TGTGCCAGCAGTCTATCCTCCGGGACAGGGACGAACGAGCAGTACTTC. Translated, it gives CASSLSSGTGTNEQYF. The full variable domain, completed using reference TRBV28 and TRBJ2-7, is DVKVTQSSRYLVKRTGEKVFLECVQDMDHENMFWYRQDPGLGLRLIYFSYDVKMKEKGDIPEGYSVSREKKERFSLILESASTNQTSMYLCASSLSSGTGTNEQYFGPGTRLTVT.